These T cell receptor beta chains were read from a single sample in a study of blood T cell repertoires in COVID-19. TCRdb's table, derived via immunoSEQ multiplex PCR, lists solely in-frame clones and lacks some. The sample holds about 160,000 clones; about 80% are singletons and the top ten take roughly a fifth. The sequencing sample was made of peripheral blood. These receptor sequences come from a woman older than 75 with acute or convalescent COVID-19. Each CDR3 is given with its conserved first and last residue.

V gene	J gene	CDR3 protein
TRBV23-1	TRBJ2-3	CASSQRAPSGSDTDTQYF
TRBV29-1	TRBJ1-3	CSVGGLEKGNTIYF
TRBV6-5	TRBJ1-6	CASSFTDMGSLHF
TRBV11-2	TRBJ1-5	CASSSTAGPQHF
TRBV6-6	TRBJ1-1	CASRQGSGFDTEAFF
TRBV12-3/TRBV12-4	TRBJ2-2	CASSFLVTGELFF
TRBV2	TRBJ1-4	CASRGDIEKLFF
TRBV3-1/TRBV3-2	TRBJ1-1	CASRKGGQYTEAFF
TRBV6-1	TRBJ1-2	CASSETGVGYGYTF
TRBV10-2	TRBJ2-7	CASSVGVAYEQYF
TRBV7-9	TRBJ1-5	CASSHTGVGQPQHF
TRBV2	TRBJ2-5	CASRTDNQETQYF
TRBV11-2	TRBJ2-5	CASSLMFGTSETQYF
TRBV7-9	TRBJ1-2	CASSLVEVSLSPTF
TRBV28	TRBJ2-7	CASRLRGPSREQYF
TRBV19	TRBJ1-2	CALKPGQGAGGYTF
TRBV11-3	TRBJ2-7	CASSLETAYEQYF
TRBV28	TRBJ1-5	CASRDTPSSPQHF